What follows describes a single T cell receptor (beta chain). J gave up 7 bases and V 7 bases, and 6 bases lay outside the gene matches. Germline assignment: CDR1 MNHEY and CDR2 SVGAGI. The CDR3 is made up of 12 amino acids. Sequencing used immunoSEQ multiplex PCR; TCRdb keeps in-frame clones, though not all of them. This sample yields 88,000 or so clones, of which roughly four fifths are seen a single time; roughly 9% belongs to the top ten. The sample comes from a study of blood T cell repertoires in COVID-19. Study overall: The study drew acute and convalescent COVID-19 samples from the United States, Italy and Spain. PBMCs, B-cell-depleted T cells, or T cells were the source of the cDNA or gDNA that made up the material.

V and J are TRBV6-5 and TRBJ1-2, with 7 bases aligning to TRBD1. The receptor's source is a human donor in a cohort sampled during active COVID-19. The sample consisted of peripheral blood. DNA for the CDR3: TGTGCCAGCACCACAGGGGCCTTTGGCTACACCTTC. Encoded protein: CASTTGAFGYTF.